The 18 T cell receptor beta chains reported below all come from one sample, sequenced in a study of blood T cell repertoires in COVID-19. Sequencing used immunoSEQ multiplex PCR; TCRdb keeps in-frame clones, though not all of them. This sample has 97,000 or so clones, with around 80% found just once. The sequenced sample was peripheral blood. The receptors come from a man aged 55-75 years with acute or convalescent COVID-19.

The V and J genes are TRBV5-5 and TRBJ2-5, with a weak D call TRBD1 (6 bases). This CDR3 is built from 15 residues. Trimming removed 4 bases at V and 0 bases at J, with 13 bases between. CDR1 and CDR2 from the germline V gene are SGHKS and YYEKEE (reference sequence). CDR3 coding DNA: TGTGCCAGCAGCACACAAGGGGGTAACCAAGAGACCCAGTACTTC. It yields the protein CASSTQGGNQETQYF.

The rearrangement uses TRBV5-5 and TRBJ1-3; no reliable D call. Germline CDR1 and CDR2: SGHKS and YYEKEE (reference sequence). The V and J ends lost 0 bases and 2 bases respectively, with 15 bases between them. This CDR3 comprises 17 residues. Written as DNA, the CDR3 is TGTGCCAGCAGCTTGGGCCCGCAGGTAACGGCTGGAAACACCATATATTTT. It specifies CASSLGPQVTAGNTIYF.

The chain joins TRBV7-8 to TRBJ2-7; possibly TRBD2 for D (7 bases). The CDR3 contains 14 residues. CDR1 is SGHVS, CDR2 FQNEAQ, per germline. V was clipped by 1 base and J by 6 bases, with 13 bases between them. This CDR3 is CASSLGGGASEQYF. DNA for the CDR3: TGTGCCAGCAGCTTAGGAGGGGGGGCTAGCGAGCAGTACTTC.

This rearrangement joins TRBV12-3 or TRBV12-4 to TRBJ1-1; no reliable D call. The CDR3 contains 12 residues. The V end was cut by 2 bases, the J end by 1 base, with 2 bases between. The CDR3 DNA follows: TGTGCCAGCAGTTTACAGAACACTGAAGCTTTCTTT. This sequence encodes CASSLQNTEAFF.

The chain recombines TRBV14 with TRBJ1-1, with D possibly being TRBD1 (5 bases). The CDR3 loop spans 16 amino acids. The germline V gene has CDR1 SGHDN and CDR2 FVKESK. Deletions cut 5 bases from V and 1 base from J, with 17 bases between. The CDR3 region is CASSFTEGAGNTEAFF. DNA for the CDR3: TGTGCCAGCAGCTTCACGGAAGGGGCAGGGAACACTGAAGCTTTCTTT.

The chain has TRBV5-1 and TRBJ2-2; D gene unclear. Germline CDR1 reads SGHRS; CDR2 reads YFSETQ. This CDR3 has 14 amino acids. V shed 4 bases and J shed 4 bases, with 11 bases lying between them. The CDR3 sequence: CASSPVYSTGELFF. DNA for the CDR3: TGCGCCAGCAGCCCCGTTTACTCCACCGGGGAGCTGTTTTTT.

CDR3 DNA: TGCGCCAGCAGCTTTCCCGGGGGAAACACTGAAGCTTTCTTT. Protein sequence: CASSFPGGNTEAFF. The V gene is TRBV5-1, the J gene TRBJ1-1, with TRBD1 as a possible D gene (5 bases). The CDR3 runs 14 residues. V shed 2 bases and J shed 2 bases, with 10 bases lying between them. Germline CDR1 reads SGHRS; CDR2 reads YFSETQ.

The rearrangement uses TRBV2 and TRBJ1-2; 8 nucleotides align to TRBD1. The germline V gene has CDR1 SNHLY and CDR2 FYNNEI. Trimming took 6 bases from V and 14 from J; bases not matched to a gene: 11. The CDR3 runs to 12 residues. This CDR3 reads CASSPGTGTDTF. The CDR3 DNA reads TGTGCCAGCAGCCCCGGGACAGGAACGGATACCTTC.

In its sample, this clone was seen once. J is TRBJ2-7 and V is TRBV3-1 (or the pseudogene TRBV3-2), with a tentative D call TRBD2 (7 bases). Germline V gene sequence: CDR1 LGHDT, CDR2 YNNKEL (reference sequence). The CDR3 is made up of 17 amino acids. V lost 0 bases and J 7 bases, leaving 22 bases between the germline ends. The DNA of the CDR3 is TGTGCCAGCAGCCAAGATCTTTCGCGGGGGCCCGCGGGTGAGCAGTACTTC. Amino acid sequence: CASSQDLSRGPAGEQYF.

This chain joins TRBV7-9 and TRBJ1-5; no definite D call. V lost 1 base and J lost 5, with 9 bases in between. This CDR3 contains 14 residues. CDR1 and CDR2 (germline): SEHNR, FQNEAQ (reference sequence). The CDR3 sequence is CASSLDVGDQPQHF. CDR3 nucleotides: TGTGCCAGCAGCTTAGATGTGGGAGATCAGCCCCAGCATTTT.

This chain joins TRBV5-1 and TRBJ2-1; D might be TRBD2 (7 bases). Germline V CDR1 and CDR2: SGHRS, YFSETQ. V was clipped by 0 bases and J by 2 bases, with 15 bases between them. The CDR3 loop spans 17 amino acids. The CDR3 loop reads CASSLEAGGPTYNEQFF. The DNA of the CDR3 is TGCGCCAGCAGCTTGGAGGCCGGGGGGCCTACCTACAATGAGCAGTTCTTC.

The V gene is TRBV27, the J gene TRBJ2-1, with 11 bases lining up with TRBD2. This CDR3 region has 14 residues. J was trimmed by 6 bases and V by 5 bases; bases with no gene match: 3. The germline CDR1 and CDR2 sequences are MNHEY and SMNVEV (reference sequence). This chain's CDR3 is CASSVSGRANEQFF. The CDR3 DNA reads TGTGCCAGCAGTGTTAGCGGGAGGGCCAATGAGCAGTTCTTC.

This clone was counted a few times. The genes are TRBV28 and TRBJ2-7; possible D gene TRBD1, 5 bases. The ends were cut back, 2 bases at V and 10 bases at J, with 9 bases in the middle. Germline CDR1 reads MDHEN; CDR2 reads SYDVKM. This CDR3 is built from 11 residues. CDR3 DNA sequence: TGTGCCAGCAGTTTAAAGGACACCCAGTACTTC. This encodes CASSLKDTQYF.

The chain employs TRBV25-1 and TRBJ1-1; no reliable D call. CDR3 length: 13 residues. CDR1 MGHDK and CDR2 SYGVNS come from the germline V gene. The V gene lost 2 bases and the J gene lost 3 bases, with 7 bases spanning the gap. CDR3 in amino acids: CASSENIYTEAFF. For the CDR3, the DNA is TGTGCCAGCAGTGAAAACATTTACACTGAAGCTTTCTTT.

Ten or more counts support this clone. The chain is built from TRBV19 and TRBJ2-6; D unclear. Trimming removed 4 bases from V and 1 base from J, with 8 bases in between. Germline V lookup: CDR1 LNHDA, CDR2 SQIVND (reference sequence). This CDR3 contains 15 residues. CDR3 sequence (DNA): TGTGCCAGTAGTACGACAATGTCTGGGGCCAACGTCCTGACTTTC. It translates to CASSTTMSGANVLTF.

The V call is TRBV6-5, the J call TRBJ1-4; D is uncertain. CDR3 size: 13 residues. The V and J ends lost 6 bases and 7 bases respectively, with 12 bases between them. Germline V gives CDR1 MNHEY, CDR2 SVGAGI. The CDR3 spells CASSRLRAEKLFF. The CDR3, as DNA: TGTGCCAGCAGCAGGCTTAGAGCTGAAAAACTGTTTTTT.

The CDR3 sequence is CASRHGTYTDTQYF. The CDR3 DNA follows: TGTGCCAGCAGACACGGGACTTACACAGATACGCAGTATTTT. This chain connects TRBV6-5 to TRBJ2-3; a weak D match, TRBD2 (6 bases). The CDR3 has 14 amino acids. Germline V gene sequence: CDR1 MNHEY, CDR2 SVGAGI. V was trimmed by 6 bases and J by 2 bases, leaving 12 bases between them.

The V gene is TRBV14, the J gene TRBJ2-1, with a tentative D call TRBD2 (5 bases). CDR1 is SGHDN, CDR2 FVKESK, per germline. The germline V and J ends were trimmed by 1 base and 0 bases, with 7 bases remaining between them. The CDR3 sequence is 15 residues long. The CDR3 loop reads CASSQVAGSYNEQFF. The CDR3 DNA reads TGTGCCAGCAGCCAAGTCGCGGGCTCCTACAATGAGCAGTTCTTC.